This TCR beta chain was observed in a study of T cells in localized non-small cell lung cancer. This CDR3 is built from 14 residues. Germline V gives CDR1 LNHDA, CDR2 SQIVND (reference sequence). With 4 bases removed from V and 3 bases from J, the gap between germline ends came to 12 bases. Study results and limitations: Only one tumor region was sequenced, so heterogeneity remains possible. Uninvolved adjacent lung showed the highest T cell clonality, exceeding tumor.

The repertoire was sequenced with immunoSEQ multiplex PCR; TCRdb's copy has only in-frame clones and lacks some. The sample has 3,500 or so clones, approximately 34% seen once. Concerning this clone: Antigen: not known.

This TCR was sampled from a female donor at least 60 years old with stage I lung adenocarcinoma. This specimen was lung tumor tissue, taken before any cancer treatment. The genes are TRBV19 and TRBJ1-1; D not resolved. The CDR3 bases are TGTGCCAGTAGTACCTCGGGGAGGTACACTGAAGCTTTCTTT. Protein product: CASSTSGRYTEAFF.